The rows below give T cell receptor beta chains drawn from one sample of a study of T cell responses to AZD1222 COVID-19 vaccine. Here immunoSEQ multiplex PCR was the method, and the copy in TCRdb shows in-frame clones only, minus some. Of 80,000 or so clones detected, around 85% appear once; the ten largest clones hold about 9.4%. The sample here was peripheral blood, taken 28 days after the second AZD1222 dose. The receptors shown here come from an adult who received the AZD1222 COVID-19 vaccine. CDR3s include the opening cysteine and the closing phenylalanine or tryptophan. Fields, in order: clone size, D gene, V gene, J gene, CDR3 protein, CDR3 DNA. A D gene is named only where the DNA matches it firmly. Size is omitted from some rows. Given values are once, few, many or a class for expanded clones.

>.|.|TRBV10-3|TRBJ1-2
CAITRGFGTGNYGYTF
TGTGCCATCACCCGAGGATTTGGGACGGGAAACTATGGCTACACCTTC
>.|.|TRBV6-1|TRBJ2-3
CASSDGGHADTQYF
TGTGCCAGCTCCGACGGGGGGCACGCAGATACGCAGTATTTT
>.|.|TRBV28|TRBJ1-6
CASSLGDGRNNSPLHF
TGTGCCAGCAGTTTAGGGGACGGGCGGAATAATTCACCCCTCCACTTT
>.|.|TRBV7-8|TRBJ2-7
CASSPPSGTILPEQYF
TGTGCCAGCAGCCCCCCGTCCGGGACAATCCTGCCCGAGCAGTACTTC
>.|.|TRBV19|TRBJ1-2
CASSIRQVLESYTF
TGTGCCAGTAGTATACGTCAGGTATTGGAAAGCTACACCTTC
>.|TRBD1|TRBV5-4|TRBJ2-7
CASSPAGGYEQYF
TGTGCCAGCAGCCCAGCAGGGGGCTACGAGCAGTACTTC
>.|.|TRBV19|TRBJ2-5
CASSIGRDRQETQYF
TGTGCCAGTAGTATAGGGCGGGACAGACAAGAGACCCAGTACTTC
>.|TRBD2|TRBV7-6|TRBJ2-7
CASSLLAGAYEQYF
TGTGCCAGCAGCTTGCTAGCGGGGGCCTACGAGCAGTACTTC
>.|.|TRBV6-5|TRBJ2-7
CASSRGLMRGEQYF
TGTGCCAGCAGCCGCGGACTCATGAGAGGGGAGCAGTACTTC
>.|TRBD1|TRBV7-3|TRBJ2-3
CASSATGQSTDTQYF
TGTGCCAGCAGCGCAACGGGACAGAGCACAGATACGCAGTATTTT
>.|.|TRBV27|TRBJ1-3
CASSSRGTGNTIYF
TGTGCCAGCAGTTCCAGGGGTACGGGAAACACCATATATTTT
>.|.|TRBV6-1|TRBJ1-2
CASSELGGGNYGYTF
TGTGCCAGCAGTGAACTAGGGGGGGGAAACTATGGCTACACCTTC
>.|.|TRBV14|TRBJ1-2
CASSQALGGTHGYTF
TGTGCCAGCAGCCAAGCTTTAGGGGGAACGCATGGCTACACCTTC
>.|TRBD1|TRBV9|TRBJ2-1
CASSALDRSSYNEQFF
TGTGCCAGCAGCGCCCTGGACAGGAGCTCCTACAATGAGCAGTTCTTC
>.|.|TRBV27|TRBJ1-2
CASSFLGSGYGYTF
TGTGCCAGCAGTTTCTTGGGTTCGGGCTATGGCTACACCTTC
>.|.|TRBV6-5|TRBJ1-4
CASSLEANEKLFF
TGTGCCAGCAGTTTGGAGGCTAATGAAAAACTGTTTTTT
>once|.|TRBV4-2|TRBJ1-1
CASSQDRQGNTEAFF
TGTGCCAGCAGCCAAGATAGGCAAGGAAACACTGAAGCTTTCTTT
>.|TRBD1|TRBV7-2|TRBJ1-3
CASSLRTGASSGNTIYF
TGTGCCAGCAGCTTGAGGACAGGGGCCAGCTCTGGAAACACCATATATTTT
>.|TRBD2|TRBV6-4|TRBJ2-3
CASSEASGGNTDTQYF
TGTGCCAGCAGTGAAGCTAGCGGGGGGAACACAGATACGCAGTATTTT
>.|TRBD2|TRBV7-2|TRBJ2-1
CASSLASGGAYNEQFF
TGTGCCAGCAGCTTAGCTAGCGGGGGGGCCTACAATGAGCAGTTCTTC
>once|TRBD1|TRBV6-2/TRBV6-3|TRBJ1-1
CASSYLTGQGSSNTEAFF
TGTGCCAGCAGTTATTTAACGGGACAGGGAAGCTCCAACACTGAAGCTTTCTTT
>.|TRBD2|TRBV19|TRBJ2-1
CASSIAGGLEANEQFF
TGTGCCAGTAGTATAGCGGGGGGGCTTGAAGCCAATGAGCAGTTCTTC
>.|.|TRBV24-1|TRBJ2-3
CATSESRGLGLQGPNTQYF
TGTGCCACCAGTGAAAGTAGAGGCTTAGGGCTACAGGGACCAAATACGCAGTATTTT
>.|TRBD1|TRBV18|TRBJ1-4
CASSPDRGSKKLFF
TGTGCCAGCTCACCCGACAGGGGGTCAAAAAAACTGTTTTTT
>.|.|TRBV7-7|TRBJ2-1
CASSPRASAGVSYNEQFF
TGTGCTAGCAGCCCCAGGGCATCGGCGGGTGTCTCCTACAATGAGCAGTTCTTC
>.|.|TRBV12-3/TRBV12-4|TRBJ2-1
CASSLGTRNEQFF
TGTGCCAGCAGTTTAGGTACTAGGAATGAGCAGTTCTTC
>.|TRBD1|TRBV3-1/TRBV3-2|TRBJ1-5
CASSQDRVNQPQHF
TGTGCCAGCAGCCAGGACAGGGTGAACCAGCCCCAGCATTTT
>.|.|TRBV5-4|TRBJ1-1
CASSLAGELNTEAFF
TGTGCCAGCAGCTTGGCCGGGGAATTAAACACTGAAGCTTTCTTT
>.|.|TRBV18|TRBJ2-2
CASSPSAPGELFF
TGTGCCAGCTCACCCTCCGCTCCCGGGGAGCTGTTTTTT
>once|.|TRBV11-3|TRBJ1-1
CASSPREGTEAFF
TGTGCCAGCAGCCCCCGGGAGGGGACTGAAGCTTTCTTT
>.|TRBD1|TRBV6-5|TRBJ2-2
CASRKGQGNAGELFF
TGTGCCAGCAGAAAGGGACAGGGGAACGCCGGGGAGCTGTTTTTT
>few|TRBD1|TRBV27|TRBJ2-2
CASRDRGDYGELFF
TGTGCCAGCCGGGACAGGGGTGACTATGGGGAGCTGTTTTTT
>.|.|TRBV6-1|TRBJ2-5
CASSEVAYQETQYF
TGTGCCAGCAGTGAAGTGGCTTACCAAGAGACCCAGTACTTC
>.|.|TRBV12-3/TRBV12-4|TRBJ1-4
CASSQIRSEKLFF
TGTGCCAGCAGCCAAATTCGGAGTGAAAAACTGTTTTTT
>.|.|TRBV12-3/TRBV12-4|TRBJ1-1
CASSPTRHTEAFF
TGTGCCAGCAGCCCCACGAGGCACACTGAAGCTTTCTTT
>.|.|TRBV27|TRBJ1-1
CASSRKGLTDMNTEAFF
TGTGCCAGCAGCCGCAAGGGTCTGACGGATATGAACACTGAAGCTTTCTTT
>.|.|TRBV28|TRBJ2-7
CASSFGFYEQYF
TGTGCCAGCAGTTTTGGCTTCTACGAGCAGTACTTC
>.|.|TRBV6-5|TRBJ1-6
CASKGQKDAGSPLHF
TGTGCCAGCAAAGGCCAGAAGGATGCGGGTTCACCCCTCCACTTT
>.|TRBD1|TRBV3-1/TRBV3-2|TRBJ2-3
CASSQAGTGLIGTQYF
TGTGCCAGCAGCCAGGCCGGGACAGGGTTGATTGGTACGCAGTATTTT
>once|.|TRBV7-9|TRBJ2-7
CASSPTGPGAAIEQYF
TGTGCCAGCAGCCCCACGGGACCCGGAGCGGCTATCGAGCAGTACTTC
>.|.|TRBV5-1|TRBJ2-7
CASSLETGIYEQYF
TGCGCCAGCAGCTTGGAAACGGGAATCTACGAGCAGTACTTC
>.|TRBD1|TRBV5-1|TRBJ1-1
CASSSGTGASFQAFF
TGCGCCAGCAGCTCGGGGACAGGGGCCTCCTTTCAGGCTTTCTTT
>.|TRBD1|TRBV2|TRBJ1-6
CASIGQGAKDSPLHF
TGTGCCAGCATAGGACAGGGGGCCAAGGATTCACCCCTCCACTTT
>.|.|TRBV24-1|TRBJ1-5
CATSDTAGDGPQHF
TGTGCCACCAGTGATACGGCAGGAGATGGGCCCCAGCATTTT
>.|.|TRBV6-5|TRBJ2-7
CASSPSGGAGEQYF
TGTGCCAGCAGTCCGTCAGGAGGGGCCGGAGAGCAGTACTTC
>.|TRBD2|TRBV7-3|TRBJ2-2
CASSLYGGDTGELFF
TGTGCCAGCAGCTTATACGGGGGGGACACCGGGGAGCTGTTTTTT
>.|.|TRBV18|TRBJ1-2
CASSPVEAYGYTF
TGTGCCAGCTCACCAGTGGAGGCGTATGGCTACACCTTC
>.|.|TRBV30|TRBJ2-7
CAWSPWGFLEQYF
TGTGCCTGGAGTCCCTGGGGCTTTCTGGAGCAGTACTTC
>.|.|TRBV7-9|TRBJ1-2
CASSLAENYGYTF
TGTGCCAGCAGCTTAGCCGAGAACTATGGCTACACCTTC
>.|.|TRBV6-5|TRBJ2-6
CASSYLVFSGANVLTF
TGTGCCAGCAGTTACTTGGTATTTTCTGGGGCCAACGTCCTGACTTTC
>.|.|TRBV6-1|TRBJ2-7
CASSEVGIHYEQYF
TGTGCCAGCAGTGAAGTGGGAATCCACTACGAGCAGTACTTC
>.|TRBD1|TRBV7-9|TRBJ1-1
CASSSLAVQGSLPTEAFF
TGTGCCAGCAGCTCCCTCGCGGTACAGGGGTCACTCCCCACTGAAGCTTTCTTT
>.|.|TRBV30|TRBJ1-2
CAWSVSGFNYGYTF
TGTGCCTGGAGTGTCTCAGGCTTCAACTATGGCTACACCTTC
>.|.|TRBV4-2|TRBJ1-6
CASSQDRSGSYPPLHF
TGTGCCAGCAGCCAAGATCGGTCAGGGAGCTATCCACCCCTCCACTTT
>.|.|TRBV4-2|TRBJ1-1
CASSLLNTEAFF
TGTGCCAGCAGCTTGTTGAACACTGAAGCTTTCTTT
>.|TRBD2|TRBV25-1|TRBJ2-2
CASSEGREDTGELFF
TGTGCCAGCAGTGAAGGGAGGGAGGACACCGGGGAGCTGTTTTTT
>.|.|TRBV5-4|TRBJ2-1
CASSFDRNNEQFF
TGTGCCAGCAGCTTTGACAGAAACAATGAGCAGTTCTTC
>.|.|TRBV15|TRBJ2-2
CATSRDRLAGELFF
TGTGCCACCAGCAGAGATAGGCTAGCTGGGGAGCTGTTTTTT
>.|.|TRBV28|TRBJ2-5
CASSNLGGGVQETQYF
TGTGCCAGCAGTAACCTCGGTGGAGGGGTACAAGAGACCCAGTACTTC